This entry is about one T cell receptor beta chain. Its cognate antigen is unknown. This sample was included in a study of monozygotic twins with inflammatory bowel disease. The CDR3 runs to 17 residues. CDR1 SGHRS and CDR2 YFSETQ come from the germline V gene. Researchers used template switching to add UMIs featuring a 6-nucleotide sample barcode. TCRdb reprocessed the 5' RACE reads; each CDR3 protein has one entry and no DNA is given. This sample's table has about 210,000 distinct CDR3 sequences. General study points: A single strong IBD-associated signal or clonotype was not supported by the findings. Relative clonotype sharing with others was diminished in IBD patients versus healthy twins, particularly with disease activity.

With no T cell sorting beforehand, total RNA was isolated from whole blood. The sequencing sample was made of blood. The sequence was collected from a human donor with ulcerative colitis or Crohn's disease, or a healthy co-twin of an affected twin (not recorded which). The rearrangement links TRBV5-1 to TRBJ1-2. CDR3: CASSLRRHPIRGYGYTF.